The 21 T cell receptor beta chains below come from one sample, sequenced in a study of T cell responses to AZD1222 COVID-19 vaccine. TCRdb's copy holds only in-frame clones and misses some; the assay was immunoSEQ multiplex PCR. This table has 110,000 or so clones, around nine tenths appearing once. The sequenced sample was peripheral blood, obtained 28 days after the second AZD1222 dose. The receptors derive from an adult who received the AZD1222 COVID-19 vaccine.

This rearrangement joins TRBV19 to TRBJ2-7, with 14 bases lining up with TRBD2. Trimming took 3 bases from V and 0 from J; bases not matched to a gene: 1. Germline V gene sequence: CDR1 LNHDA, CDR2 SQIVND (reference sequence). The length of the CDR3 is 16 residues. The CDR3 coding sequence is TGTGCCAGTAGTATGACTAGCGGGAGGGTCTCCTACGAGCAGTACTTC. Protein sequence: CASSMTSGRVSYEQYF. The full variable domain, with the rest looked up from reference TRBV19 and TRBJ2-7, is DGGITQSPKYLFRKEGQNVTLSCEQNLNHDAMYWYRQDPGQGLRLIYYSQIVNDFQKGDIAEGYSVSREKKESFPLTVTSAQKNPTAFYLCASSMTSGRVSYEQYFGPGTRLTVT.

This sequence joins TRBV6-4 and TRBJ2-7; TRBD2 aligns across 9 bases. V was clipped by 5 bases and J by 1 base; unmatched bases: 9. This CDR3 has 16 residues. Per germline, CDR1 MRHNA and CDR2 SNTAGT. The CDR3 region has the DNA TGTGCCAGCAGTCTTTTAGCGGGGGCAGGTTCCTACGAGCAGTACTTC. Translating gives CASSLLAGAGSYEQYF.

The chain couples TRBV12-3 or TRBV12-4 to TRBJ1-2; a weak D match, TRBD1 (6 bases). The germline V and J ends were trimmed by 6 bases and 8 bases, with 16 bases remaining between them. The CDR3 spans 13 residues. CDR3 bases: TGTGCCAGCAGCCCAGGACAGCTCGGGGGCTACACCTTC. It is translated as CASSPGQLGGYTF.

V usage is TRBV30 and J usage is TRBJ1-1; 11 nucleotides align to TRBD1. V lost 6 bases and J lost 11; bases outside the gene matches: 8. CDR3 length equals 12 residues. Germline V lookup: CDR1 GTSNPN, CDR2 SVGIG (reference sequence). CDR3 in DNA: TGTGCCTGTGGAGGACAGGGGGCGAAGGCTTTCTTT. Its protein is CACGGQGAKAFF.

The CDR3: CASSLGTGESQPQHF. The CDR3 DNA reads as TGTGCCAGCAGCTTAGGTACAGGCGAAAGTCAGCCCCAGCATTTT. The chain is built from TRBV7-2 and TRBJ1-5; perhaps TRBD1 as D (5 bases). Germline V gene data show CDR1 as SGHTA and CDR2 as FQGNSA. V dropped 1 base and J dropped 6 bases, with 13 bases sitting between them. There are 15 residues in the CDR3.

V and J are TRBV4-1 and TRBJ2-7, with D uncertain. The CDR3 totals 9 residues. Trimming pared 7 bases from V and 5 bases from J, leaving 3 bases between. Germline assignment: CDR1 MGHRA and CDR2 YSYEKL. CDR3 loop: CASKDEQYF. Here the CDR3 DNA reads TGCGCCAGCAAGGACGAGCAGTACTTC.

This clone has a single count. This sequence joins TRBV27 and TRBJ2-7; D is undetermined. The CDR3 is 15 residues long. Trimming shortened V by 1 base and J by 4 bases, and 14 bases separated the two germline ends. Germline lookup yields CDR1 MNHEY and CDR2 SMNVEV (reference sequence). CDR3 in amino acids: CASSLLSGEIYEQYF. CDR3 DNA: TGTGCCAGCAGTTTATTATCTGGGGAAATTTACGAGCAGTACTTC.

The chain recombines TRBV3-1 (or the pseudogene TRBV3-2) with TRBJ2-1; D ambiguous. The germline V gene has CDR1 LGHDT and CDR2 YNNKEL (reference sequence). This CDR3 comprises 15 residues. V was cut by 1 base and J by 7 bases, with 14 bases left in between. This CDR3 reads CASSQVLRAGNEQFF. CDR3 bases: TGTGCCAGCAGCCAAGTGCTCCGGGCCGGGAATGAGCAGTTCTTC.

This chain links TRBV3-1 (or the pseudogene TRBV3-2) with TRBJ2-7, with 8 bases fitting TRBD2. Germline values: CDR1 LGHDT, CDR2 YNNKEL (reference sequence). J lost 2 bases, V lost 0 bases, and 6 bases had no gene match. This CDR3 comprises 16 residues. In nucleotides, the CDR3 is TGTGCCAGCAGCCAAGATAGCGGGATCGAGACCTACGAGCAGTACTTC. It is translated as CASSQDSGIETYEQYF.

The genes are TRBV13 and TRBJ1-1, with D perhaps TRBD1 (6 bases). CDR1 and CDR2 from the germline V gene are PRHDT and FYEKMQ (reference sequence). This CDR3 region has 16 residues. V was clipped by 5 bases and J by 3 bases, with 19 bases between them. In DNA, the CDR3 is TGTGCCAGCAGCGCGAACACCAGGGGTGAAGACACTGAAGCTTTCTTT. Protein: CASSANTRGEDTEAFF. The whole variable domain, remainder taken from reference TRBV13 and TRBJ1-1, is AAGVIQSPRHLIKEKRETATLKCYPIPRHDTVYWYQQGPGQDPQFLISFYEKMQSDKGSIPDRFSAQQFSDYHSELNMSSLELGDSALYFCASSANTRGEDTEAFFGQGTRLTVV.

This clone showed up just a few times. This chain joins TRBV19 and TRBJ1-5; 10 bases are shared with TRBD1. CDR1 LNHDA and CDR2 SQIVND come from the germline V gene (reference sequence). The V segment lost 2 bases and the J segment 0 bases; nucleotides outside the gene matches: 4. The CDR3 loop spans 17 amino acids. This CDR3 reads CASSIRQGADSNQPQHF. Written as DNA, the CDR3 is TGTGCCAGTAGTATAAGACAGGGGGCGGATAGCAATCAGCCCCAGCATTTT.

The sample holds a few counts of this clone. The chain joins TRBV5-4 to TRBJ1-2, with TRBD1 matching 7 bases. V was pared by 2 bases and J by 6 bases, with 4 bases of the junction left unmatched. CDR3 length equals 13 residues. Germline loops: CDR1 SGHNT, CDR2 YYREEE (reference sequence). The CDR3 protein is CASSLAGTDGYTF. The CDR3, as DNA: TGTGCCAGCAGCTTAGCCGGGACAGATGGCTACACCTTC. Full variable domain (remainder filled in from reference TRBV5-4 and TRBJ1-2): ETGVTQSPTHLIKTRGQQVTLRCSSQSGHNTVSWYQQALGQGPQFIFQYYREEENGRGNFPPRFSGLQFPNYSSELNVNALELDDSALYLCASSLAGTDGYTFGSGTRLTVV.

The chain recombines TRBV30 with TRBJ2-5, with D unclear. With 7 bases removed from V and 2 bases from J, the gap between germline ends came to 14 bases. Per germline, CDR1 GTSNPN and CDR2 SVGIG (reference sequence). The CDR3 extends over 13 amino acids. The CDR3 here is CASTEGIQETQYF. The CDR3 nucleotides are TGTGCCTCCACTGAAGGGATTCAAGAGACCCAGTACTTC.

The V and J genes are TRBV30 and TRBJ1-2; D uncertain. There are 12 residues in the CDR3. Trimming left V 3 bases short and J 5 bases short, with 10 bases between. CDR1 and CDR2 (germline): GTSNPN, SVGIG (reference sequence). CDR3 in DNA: TGTGCCTGGAGCCGGAGTTTATATGGCTACACCTTC. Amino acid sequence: CAWSRSLYGYTF.

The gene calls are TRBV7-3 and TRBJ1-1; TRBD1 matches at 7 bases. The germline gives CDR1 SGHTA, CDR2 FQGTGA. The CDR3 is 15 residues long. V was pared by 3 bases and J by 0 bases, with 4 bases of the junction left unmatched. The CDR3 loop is CASSLTGPMNTEAFF. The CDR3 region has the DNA TGTGCCAGCAGCTTGACAGGGCCCATGAACACTGAAGCTTTCTTT.

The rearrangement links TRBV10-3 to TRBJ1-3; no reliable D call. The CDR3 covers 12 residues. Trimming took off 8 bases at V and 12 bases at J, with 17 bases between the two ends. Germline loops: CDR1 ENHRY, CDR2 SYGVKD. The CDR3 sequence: CAISILWKHIYF. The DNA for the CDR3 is TGTGCCATCTCGATACTCTGGAAACACATATATTTT.

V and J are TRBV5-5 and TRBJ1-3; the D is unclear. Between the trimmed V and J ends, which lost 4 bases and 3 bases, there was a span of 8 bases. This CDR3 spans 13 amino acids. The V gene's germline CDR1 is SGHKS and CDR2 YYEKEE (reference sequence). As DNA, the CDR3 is TGTGCCAGCAGCCCGGGCCGTGGAAACACCATATATTTT. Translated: CASSPGRGNTIYF. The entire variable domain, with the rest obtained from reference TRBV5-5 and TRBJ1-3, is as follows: DAGVTQSPTHLIKTRGQQVTLRCSPISGHKSVSWYQQVLGQGPQFIFQYYEKEERGRGNFPDRFSARQFPNYSSELNVNALLLGDSALYLCASSPGRGNTIYFGEGSWLTVV.

The CDR3 DNA reads as TGTGCCAGCAGTCCGGAATTTAACGCCAACGTCCTGACTTTC. Translating gives CASSPEFNANVLTF. V and J are TRBV6-6 and TRBJ2-6; D remains ambiguous. Trimming removed 5 bases at V and 7 bases at J, with 12 bases between. The CDR3 has 14 amino acids. Germline values: CDR1 MNHNY, CDR2 SVGAGI (reference sequence).

The CDR3: CASSQYGAGGNTEAFF. CDR3 DNA sequence: TGCGCCAGCAGCCAATACGGGGCGGGAGGGAACACTGAAGCTTTCTTT. This sequence joins TRBV4-3 and TRBJ1-1, with D possibly TRBD1 on 5 matching bases. Trimming took off 2 bases at V and 1 base at J, with 14 bases between the two ends. The germline gives CDR1 LGHNA, CDR2 YSLEER. The CDR3 loop spans 16 amino acids.

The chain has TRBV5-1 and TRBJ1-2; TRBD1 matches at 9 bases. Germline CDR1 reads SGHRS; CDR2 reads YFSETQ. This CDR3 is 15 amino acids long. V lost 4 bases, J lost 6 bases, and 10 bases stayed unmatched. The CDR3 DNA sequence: TGCGCCAGCAGCATTTACGGGACAGGGACCGATGGCTACACCTTC. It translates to CASSIYGTGTDGYTF.

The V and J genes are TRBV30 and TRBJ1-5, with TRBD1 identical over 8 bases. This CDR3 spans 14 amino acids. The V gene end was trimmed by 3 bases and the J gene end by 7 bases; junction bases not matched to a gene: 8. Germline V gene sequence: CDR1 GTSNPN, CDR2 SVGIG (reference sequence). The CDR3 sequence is CAWRATGVSQPQHF. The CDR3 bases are TGTGCCTGGAGGGCGACAGGGGTCTCCCAGCCCCAGCATTTT. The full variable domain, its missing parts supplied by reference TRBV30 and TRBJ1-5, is SQTIHQWPATLVQPVGSPLSLECTVEGTSNPNLYWYRQAAGRGLQLLFYSVGIGQISSEVPQNLSASRPQDRQFILSSKKLLLSDSGFYLCAWRATGVSQPQHFGDGTRLSIL.